This entry lists 24 T cell receptor beta chains sequenced from one sample in a study of T cell responses to AZD1222 COVID-19 vaccine. Measured with immunoSEQ multiplex PCR; TCRdb has only the in-frame clones, and not every one. The sample carries over 100,000 clones, 80% to 85% recorded once. The sample consisted of peripheral blood, taken on day 0 of AZD1222 vaccination. The origin of the receptors is an adult in good health.

The genes are TRBV5-1 and TRBJ2-3, with 7 nucleotides matching TRBD2. The germline gives CDR1 SGHRS, CDR2 YFSETQ. The CDR3 is 14 residues long. Unmatched junction bases numbered 6, after V lost 6 bases and J lost 2 bases. For the CDR3, the DNA is TGCGCCAGCAACGCGGGGGTTCACACAGATACGCAGTATTTT. It encodes CASNAGVHTDTQYF. Drawing the rest from reference TRBV5-1 and TRBJ2-3, the complete variable domain is KAGVTQTPRYLIKTRGQQVTLSCSPISGHRSVSWYQQTPGQGLQFLFEYFSETQRNKGNFPGRFSGRQFSNSRSEMNVSTLELGDSALYLCASNAGVHTDTQYFGPGTRLTVL.

J is TRBJ1-4 and V is TRBV6-6; D may be TRBD1 (5 bases). Looked up from germline, CDR1 is MNHNY and CDR2 is SVGAGI (reference sequence). CDR3 size: 14 residues. V lost 7 bases and J 7 bases, leaving 16 bases between the germline ends. The CDR3 here is CASNTRQLGEKLFF. CDR3 in DNA: TGTGCCAGCAACACCCGACAGCTAGGTGAAAAACTGTTTTTT.

The V call is TRBV10-3, the J call TRBJ1-1; possible D gene TRBD1, 5 bases. Trimming shortened V by 3 bases and J by 4 bases, and 12 bases separated the two germline ends. The CDR3 spans 14 residues. Looked up from germline, CDR1 is ENHRY and CDR2 is SYGVKD. CDR3: CAISEGGARTEAFF. CDR3 nucleotide sequence: TGTGCCATCAGTGAAGGTGGGGCGCGCACTGAAGCTTTCTTT.

This chain joins TRBV7-9 and TRBJ2-1; D could derive from TRBD1 or TRBD2 (5 bases each). Germline-derived CDR1 and CDR2 are SEHNR and FQNEAQ (reference sequence). The CDR3 runs to 12 residues. Trimming pared 3 bases from V and 8 bases from J, leaving 8 bases between. The CDR3 DNA reads as TGTGCCAGCAGCTTGAGAGGGGATGAGCAGTTCTTC. It is translated as CASSLRGDEQFF.

This rearrangement joins TRBV2 to TRBJ1-1; possible D gene TRBD1, 5 bases. The CDR3 loop spans 14 amino acids. Germline lookup yields CDR1 SNHLY and CDR2 FYNNEI. V was cut by 4 bases and J by 5 bases, with 14 bases left in between. The CDR3 region is CASSGSGTITEAFF. The CDR3 DNA follows: TGTGCCAGCAGTGGATCGGGGACGATAACTGAAGCTTTCTTT. Together with reference TRBV2 and TRBJ1-1, the CDR3 gives the full variable domain: EPEVTQTPSHQVTQMGQEVILRCVPISNHLYFYWYRQILGQKVEFLVSFYNNEISEKSEIFDDQFSVERPDGSNFTLKIRSTKLEDSAMYFCASSGSGTITEAFFGQGTRLTVV.

The CDR3 DNA reads as TGTGCCAGCAGCGCAGAGACAGGGGACTATGGCTACACCTTC. Amino acids: CASSAETGDYGYTF. The rearrangement uses TRBV9 and TRBJ1-2, with 8 bases fitting TRBD1. The CDR3 covers 14 residues. In germline, CDR1 is SGDLS, CDR2 YYNGEE. Germline trimming cut 3 bases from V and 3 bases from J; bases unmatched to any gene: 4.

The V call is TRBV19, the J call TRBJ2-6, with D perhaps matching TRBD1 (5 bases). V shed 4 bases and J shed 4 bases, with 14 bases lying between them. The CDR3 loop spans 16 amino acids. CDR1 is LNHDA and CDR2 is SQIVND in the germline V gene (reference sequence). The CDR3 nucleotides read TGTGCCAGTAGTAGTGCAGGGAATCCCGGGGCCAACGTCCTGACTTTC. It yields the protein CASSSAGNPGANVLTF.

This chain connects TRBV28 to TRBJ1-2; 7 positions agree with TRBD1. This CDR3 comprises 15 residues. The junction had 10 bases not matched to a gene; V was cut back by 2 bases and J by 7 bases. CDR1 is MDHEN and CDR2 is SYDVKM in the germline V gene. CDR3 loop: CASSLGWQGVGGYTF. The CDR3 nucleotides read TGTGCCAGCAGTTTAGGTTGGCAGGGGGTGGGTGGCTACACCTTC.

This chain joins TRBV19 and TRBJ1-5, with 7 bases matching TRBD1. The CDR3 contains 16 residues. Losses at the gene ends were 4 bases for V and 0 bases for J; bases not matched to a gene: 6. Per germline, CDR1 LNHDA and CDR2 SQIVND (reference sequence). Here the CDR3 reads CASSRDSIYSNQPQHF. The CDR3 coding sequence is TGTGCCAGTAGTAGGGACAGTATCTATAGCAATCAGCCCCAGCATTTT.

This clone was seen once. V usage is TRBV28 and J usage is TRBJ2-1; D possibly uses TRBD1 or TRBD2 (5 bases each). There are 17 residues in the CDR3. The germline CDR1 and CDR2 sequences are MDHEN and SYDVKM. V lost 4 bases and J lost 3, with 19 bases in between. The CDR3 here is CASSSVWGNRYYNEQFF. The CDR3 coding sequence is TGTGCCAGCAGTTCCGTCTGGGGGAACCGCTACTACAATGAGCAGTTCTTC.

This chain uses TRBV10-3 with TRBJ2-3; D may be TRBD1 or TRBD2 (5 bases each). V dropped 6 bases and J dropped 0 bases, with 7 bases sitting between them. The CDR3 totals 13 residues. The germline CDR1 and CDR2 sequences are ENHRY and SYGVKD. The CDR3 loop is CAIRGESTDTQYF. CDR3 in DNA: TGTGCCATCAGAGGGGAGAGCACAGATACGCAGTATTTT.

The V gene is TRBV10-2, the J gene TRBJ2-7; D possibly matches TRBD1 or TRBD2 (5 bases each). Germline CDR1 WSHSY, CDR2 SAAADI. The CDR3 is 12 amino acids. V dropped 2 bases and J dropped 7 bases, with 9 bases sitting between them. The CDR3 DNA follows: TGCGCCAGCAGTGAGGGGGGTGGAGAGCAGTACTTC. Residues: CASSEGGGEQYF.

The chain uses TRBV3-1 (or the pseudogene TRBV3-2) and TRBJ2-7; 14 positions agree with TRBD2. Germline CDR1 LGHDT, CDR2 YNNKEL (reference sequence). The CDR3 is 18 amino acids. The trim removed 0 bases at V and 3 bases at J, leaving 7 bases unmatched. The CDR3 loop reads CASSQDQGLAGVFYEQYF. For the CDR3, the DNA is TGTGCCAGCAGCCAAGATCAGGGACTAGCGGGAGTCTTCTACGAGCAGTACTTC.

The chain has TRBV10-3 and TRBJ1-1, with D perhaps matching TRBD1 (5 bases). The V gene lost 8 bases and the J gene lost 1 base, with 8 bases spanning the gap. This CDR3 has 12 amino acids. CDR1 and CDR2 from the germline V gene are ENHRY and SYGVKD. Here the CDR3 reads CAIGGGNTEAFF. In nucleotides, the CDR3 is TGTGCCATCGGGGGGGGGAACACTGAAGCTTTCTTT.

J is TRBJ2-7 and V is TRBV28; 9 bases fit TRBD1. CDR3 size: 14 residues. CDR1 MDHEN and CDR2 SYDVKM come from the germline V gene. V dropped 1 base and J dropped 7; count of bases not matched to a gene: 5. The CDR3 loop reads CASSLYRGLGEQYF. For the CDR3, the DNA is TGTGCCAGCAGTTTATACAGGGGGCTGGGTGAGCAGTACTTC.

The chain joins TRBV2 to TRBJ2-2; D possibly matches TRBD1 or TRBD2 (7 bases each). V lost 7 bases and J 3 bases, leaving 15 bases between the germline ends. The CDR3 is 15 amino acids. Per the germline V gene, CDR1 is SNHLY and CDR2 is FYNNEI. This CDR3 is CASIKGAGDTGELFF. As DNA, the CDR3 is TGTGCCAGCATTAAGGGGGCGGGAGACACCGGGGAGCTGTTTTTT.

The chain joins TRBV5-1 to TRBJ2-7; 11 nucleotides line up with TRBD2. Germline V gene sequence: CDR1 SGHRS, CDR2 YFSETQ. This CDR3 has 19 amino acids. The J segment lost 5 bases and the V segment lost 0 bases, leaving 16 bases of the junction unmatched. CDR3 nucleotide sequence: TGCGCCAGCAGCTTGGGTCGGGTAGCGGGAGGGCTACCCCCACACGAGCAGTACTTC. Its translation: CASSLGRVAGGLPPHEQYF.

The chain carries TRBV28 and TRBJ2-7; TRBD2 agrees at 12 bases. There are 15 residues in the CDR3. J lost 4 bases, V lost 5 bases, and 6 bases had no gene match. Germline CDR1 and CDR2: MDHEN and SYDVKM. The CDR3 sequence: CASSPWTSGEYEQYF. CDR3 sequence (DNA): TGTGCCAGCAGTCCCTGGACTAGCGGGGAATACGAGCAGTACTTC.

This clone was detected only a few times. The genes are TRBV11-2 and TRBJ2-7; D gene uncertain. CDR3 length: 15 amino acids. Trimming pared 2 bases from V and 6 bases from J, leaving 17 bases between. The germline V gene encodes CDR1 SGHAT and CDR2 FQNNGV. Here the CDR3 reads CASSLRLAAPLEQYF. CDR3 DNA sequence: TGTGCCAGCAGCTTAAGGTTAGCCGCCCCTCTCGAGCAGTACTTC.

This clone occurred a few times. The rearrangement uses TRBV9 and TRBJ2-7; TRBD1 agrees at 7 bases. The CDR3 has 15 residues. The junction had 10 bases not matched to a gene; V was cut back by 3 bases and J by 4 bases. Germline V gene sequence: CDR1 SGDLS, CDR2 YYNGEE. CDR3 nucleotide sequence: TGTGCCAGCAGCGCCGGGACAGCTCTTGCTTACGAGCAGTACTTC. This codes for CASSAGTALAYEQYF. Complete variable domain (other parts from reference TRBV9 and TRBJ2-7): DSGVTQTPKHLITATGQRVTLRCSPRSGDLSVYWYQQSLDQGLQFLIQYYNGEERAKGNILERFSAQQFPDLHSELNLSSLELGDSALYFCASSAGTALAYEQYFGPGTRLTVT.

This clone has a single count. As DNA, the CDR3 is TGTGCCAGCAGCTTGGACATATCTGGAAACACCATATATTTT. This codes for CASSLDISGNTIYF. This rearrangement joins TRBV5-4 to TRBJ1-3; D ambiguous. Germline V gene lookup returns CDR1 SGHNT and CDR2 YYREEE (reference sequence). The CDR3 extends over 14 amino acids. The germline V and J ends were trimmed by 0 bases and 1 base, with 5 bases remaining between them.

The chain has TRBV30 and TRBJ2-3; D is possibly TRBD2 (5 bases). The V gene lost 3 bases and the J gene lost 10 bases, with 8 bases spanning the gap. From germline, CDR1 is GTSNPN and CDR2 SVGIG (reference sequence). CDR3 length: 10 amino acids. CDR3 DNA sequence: TGTGCCTGGAGCGCCGGGGCGCAGTATTTT. This translates into CAWSAGAQYF.

The chain is built from TRBV9 and TRBJ1-2; unclear D gene. Germline V gives CDR1 SGDLS, CDR2 YYNGEE. This CDR3 has 12 residues. Trimming left V 4 bases short and J 3 bases short, with 7 bases between. CDR3 sequence reads: CASSLGDYGYTF. The CDR3 DNA reads as TGTGCCAGCAGCCTAGGAGACTATGGCTACACCTTC.

The rearrangement uses TRBV28 and TRBJ2-7; TRBD2 matches at 8 bases. In germline, CDR1 is MDHEN, CDR2 SYDVKM. This CDR3 comprises 15 residues. V gave up 10 bases and J gave up 0 bases; unmatched junction bases: 11. The CDR3 nucleotides are TGTGCCACCCTTAGCGGGGCCGGTAGCTCCTACGAGCAGTACTTC. Translation gives CATLSGAGSSYEQYF.